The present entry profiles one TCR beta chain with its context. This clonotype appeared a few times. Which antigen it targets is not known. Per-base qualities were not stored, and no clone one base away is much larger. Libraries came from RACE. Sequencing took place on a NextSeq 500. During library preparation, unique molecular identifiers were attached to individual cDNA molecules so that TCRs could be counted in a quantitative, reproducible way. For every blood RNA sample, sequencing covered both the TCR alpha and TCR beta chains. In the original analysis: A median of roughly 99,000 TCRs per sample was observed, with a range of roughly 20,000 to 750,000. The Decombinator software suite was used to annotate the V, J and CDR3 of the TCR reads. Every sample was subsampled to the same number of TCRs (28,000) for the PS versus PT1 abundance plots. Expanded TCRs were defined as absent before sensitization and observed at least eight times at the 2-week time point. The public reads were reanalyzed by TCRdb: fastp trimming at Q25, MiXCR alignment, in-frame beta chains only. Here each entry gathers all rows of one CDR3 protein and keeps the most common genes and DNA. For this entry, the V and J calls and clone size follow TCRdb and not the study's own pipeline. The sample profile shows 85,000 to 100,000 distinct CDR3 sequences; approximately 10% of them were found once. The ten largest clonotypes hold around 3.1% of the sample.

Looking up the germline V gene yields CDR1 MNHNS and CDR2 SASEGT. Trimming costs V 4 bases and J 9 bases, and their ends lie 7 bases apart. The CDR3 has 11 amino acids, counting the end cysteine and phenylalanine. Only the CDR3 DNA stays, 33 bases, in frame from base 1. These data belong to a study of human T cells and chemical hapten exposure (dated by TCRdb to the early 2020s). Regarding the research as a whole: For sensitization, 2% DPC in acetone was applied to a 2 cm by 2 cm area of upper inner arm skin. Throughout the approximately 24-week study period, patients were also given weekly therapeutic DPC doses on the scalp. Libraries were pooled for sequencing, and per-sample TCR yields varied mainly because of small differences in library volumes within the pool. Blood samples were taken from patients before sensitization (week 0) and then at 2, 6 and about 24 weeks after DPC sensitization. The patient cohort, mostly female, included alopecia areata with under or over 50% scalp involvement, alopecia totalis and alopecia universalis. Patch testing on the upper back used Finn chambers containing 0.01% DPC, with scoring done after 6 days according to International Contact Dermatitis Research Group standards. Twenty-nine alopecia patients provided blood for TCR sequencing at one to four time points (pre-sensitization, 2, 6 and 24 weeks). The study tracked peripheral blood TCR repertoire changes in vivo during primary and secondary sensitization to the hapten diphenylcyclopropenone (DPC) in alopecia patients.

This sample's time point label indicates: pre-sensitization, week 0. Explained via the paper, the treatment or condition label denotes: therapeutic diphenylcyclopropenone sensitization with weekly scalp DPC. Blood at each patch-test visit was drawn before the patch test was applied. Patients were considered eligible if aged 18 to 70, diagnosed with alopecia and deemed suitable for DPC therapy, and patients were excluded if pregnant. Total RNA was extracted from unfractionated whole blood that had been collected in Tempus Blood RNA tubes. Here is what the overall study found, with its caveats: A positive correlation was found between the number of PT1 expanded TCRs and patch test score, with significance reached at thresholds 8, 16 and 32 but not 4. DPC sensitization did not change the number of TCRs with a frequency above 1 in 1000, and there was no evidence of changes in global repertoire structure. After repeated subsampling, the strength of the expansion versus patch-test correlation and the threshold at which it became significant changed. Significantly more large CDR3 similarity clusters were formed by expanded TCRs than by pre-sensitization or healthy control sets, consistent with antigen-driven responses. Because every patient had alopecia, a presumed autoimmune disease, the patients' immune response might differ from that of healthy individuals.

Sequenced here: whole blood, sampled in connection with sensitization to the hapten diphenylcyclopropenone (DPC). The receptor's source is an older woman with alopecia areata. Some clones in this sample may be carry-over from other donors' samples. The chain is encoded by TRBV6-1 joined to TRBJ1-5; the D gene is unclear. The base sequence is TGTGCCAGCAGTGTGGGTTGGCCCCAGCATTTT. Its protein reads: CASSVGWPQHF.